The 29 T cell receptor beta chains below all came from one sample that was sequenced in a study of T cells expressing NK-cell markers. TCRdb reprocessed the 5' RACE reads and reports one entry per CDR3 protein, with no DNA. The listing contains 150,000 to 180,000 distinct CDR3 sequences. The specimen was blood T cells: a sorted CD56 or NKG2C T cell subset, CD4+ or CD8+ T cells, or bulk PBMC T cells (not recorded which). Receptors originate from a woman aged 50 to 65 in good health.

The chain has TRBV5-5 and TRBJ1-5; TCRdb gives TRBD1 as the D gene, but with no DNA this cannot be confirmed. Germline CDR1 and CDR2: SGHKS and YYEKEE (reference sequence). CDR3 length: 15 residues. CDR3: CASSLQEYSNQPQHF.

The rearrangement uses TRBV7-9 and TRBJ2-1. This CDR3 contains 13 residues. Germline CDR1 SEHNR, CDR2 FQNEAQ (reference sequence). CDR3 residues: CASSLENGDEQFF.

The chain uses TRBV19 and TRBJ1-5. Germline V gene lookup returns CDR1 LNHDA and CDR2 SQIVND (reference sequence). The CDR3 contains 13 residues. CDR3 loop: CASSDEWVQPQHF.

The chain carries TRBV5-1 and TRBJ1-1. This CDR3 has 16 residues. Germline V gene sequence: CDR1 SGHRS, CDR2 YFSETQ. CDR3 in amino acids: CASSLAGLLQDTEAFF.

The CDR3 region is CATSRDGNSGNTIYF. V gene TRBV15 combines with J gene TRBJ1-3. This CDR3 has 15 residues. The germline gives CDR1 LNHNV, CDR2 YYDKDF (reference sequence).

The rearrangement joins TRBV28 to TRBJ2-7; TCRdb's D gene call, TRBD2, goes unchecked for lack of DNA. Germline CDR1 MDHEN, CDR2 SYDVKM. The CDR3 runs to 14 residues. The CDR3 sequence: CASSPSERGYEQYF.

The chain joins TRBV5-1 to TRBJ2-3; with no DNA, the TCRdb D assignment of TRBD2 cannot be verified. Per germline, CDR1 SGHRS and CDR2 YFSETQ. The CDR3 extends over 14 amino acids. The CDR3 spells CASSTSGPPDTQYF.

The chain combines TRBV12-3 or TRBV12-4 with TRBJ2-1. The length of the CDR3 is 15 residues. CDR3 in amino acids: CASSSPETLYNEQFF.

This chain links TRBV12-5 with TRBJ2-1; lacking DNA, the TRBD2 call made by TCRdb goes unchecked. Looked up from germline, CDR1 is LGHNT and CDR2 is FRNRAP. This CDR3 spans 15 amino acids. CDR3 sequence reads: CASGLVGLAYNEQFF.

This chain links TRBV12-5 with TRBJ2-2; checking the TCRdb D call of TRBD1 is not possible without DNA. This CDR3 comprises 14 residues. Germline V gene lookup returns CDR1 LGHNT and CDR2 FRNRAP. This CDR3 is CALRQETNSGELFF.

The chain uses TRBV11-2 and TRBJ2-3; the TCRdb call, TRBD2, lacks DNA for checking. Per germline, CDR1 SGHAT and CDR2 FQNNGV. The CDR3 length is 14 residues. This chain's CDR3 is CASSLIAGGDTQYF.

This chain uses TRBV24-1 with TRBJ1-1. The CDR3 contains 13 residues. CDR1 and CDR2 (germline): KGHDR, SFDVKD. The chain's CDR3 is CATSESRNTEAFF.

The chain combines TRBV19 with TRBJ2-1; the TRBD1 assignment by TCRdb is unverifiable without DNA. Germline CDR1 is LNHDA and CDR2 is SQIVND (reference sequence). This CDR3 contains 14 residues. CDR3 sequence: CASSDRDRYNEQFF.

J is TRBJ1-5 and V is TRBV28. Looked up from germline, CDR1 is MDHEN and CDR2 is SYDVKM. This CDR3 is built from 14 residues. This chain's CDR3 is CASSLSTIDQPQHF.

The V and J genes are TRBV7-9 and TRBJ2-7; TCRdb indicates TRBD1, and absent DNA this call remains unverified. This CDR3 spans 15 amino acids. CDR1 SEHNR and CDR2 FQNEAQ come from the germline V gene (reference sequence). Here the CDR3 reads CASSQRGGHLYEQYF.

The CDR3 here is CASSPSSGMNTEAFF. V gene TRBV4-1 combines with J gene TRBJ1-1. CDR1 is MGHRA, CDR2 YSYEKL, per germline. The CDR3 is 15 amino acids.

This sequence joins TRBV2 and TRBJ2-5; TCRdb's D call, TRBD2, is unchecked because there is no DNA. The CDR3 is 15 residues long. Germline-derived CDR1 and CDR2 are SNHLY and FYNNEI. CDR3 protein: CASSTGTSGTETQYF.

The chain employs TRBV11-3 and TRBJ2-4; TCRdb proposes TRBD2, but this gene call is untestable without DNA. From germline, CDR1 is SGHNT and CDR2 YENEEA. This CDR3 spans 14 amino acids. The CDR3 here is CASSTSFPGPAVYF.

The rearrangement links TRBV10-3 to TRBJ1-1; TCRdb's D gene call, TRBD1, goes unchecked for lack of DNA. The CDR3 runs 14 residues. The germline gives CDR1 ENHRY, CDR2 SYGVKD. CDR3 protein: CAISEPGDRVEAFF.

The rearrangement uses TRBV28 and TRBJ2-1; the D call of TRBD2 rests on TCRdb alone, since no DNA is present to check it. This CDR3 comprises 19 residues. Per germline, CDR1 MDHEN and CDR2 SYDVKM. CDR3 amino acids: CASSTLILTSGSSYNEQFF.

CDR3 loop: CATSDWGGGTVNEQFF. The chain employs TRBV24-1 and TRBJ2-1; the TRBD1 assignment by TCRdb is unverifiable without DNA. Germline values: CDR1 KGHDR, CDR2 SFDVKD. This CDR3 region has 16 residues.

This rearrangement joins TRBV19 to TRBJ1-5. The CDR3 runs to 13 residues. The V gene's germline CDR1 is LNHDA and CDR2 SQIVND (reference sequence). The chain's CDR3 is CASLAGSNQPQHF.

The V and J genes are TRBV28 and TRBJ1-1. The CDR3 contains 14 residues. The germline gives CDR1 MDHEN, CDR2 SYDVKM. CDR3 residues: CASSLQSSRTEAFF.

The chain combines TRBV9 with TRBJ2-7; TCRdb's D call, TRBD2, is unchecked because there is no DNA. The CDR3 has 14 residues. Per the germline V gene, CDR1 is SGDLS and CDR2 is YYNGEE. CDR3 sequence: CASSGSSGRDEQYF.

CDR3 sequence reads: CSARDPVRDYNEQFF. V and J are TRBV20-1 and TRBJ2-1; TCRdb proposes TRBD1, but this gene call is untestable without DNA. CDR1 is DFQATT, CDR2 SNEGSKA, per germline (reference sequence). The CDR3 has 15 residues.

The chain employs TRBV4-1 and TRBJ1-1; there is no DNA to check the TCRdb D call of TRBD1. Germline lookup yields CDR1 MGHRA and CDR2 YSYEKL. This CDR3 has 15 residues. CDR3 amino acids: CASSQEVGLNTEAFF.

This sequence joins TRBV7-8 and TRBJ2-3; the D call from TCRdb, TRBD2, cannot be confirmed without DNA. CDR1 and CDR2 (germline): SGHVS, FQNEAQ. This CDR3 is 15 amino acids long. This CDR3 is CASSLARRGTDTQYF.

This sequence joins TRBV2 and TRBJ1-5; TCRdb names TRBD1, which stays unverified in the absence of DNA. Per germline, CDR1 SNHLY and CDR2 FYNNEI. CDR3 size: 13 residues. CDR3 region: CASSRQGRQPQHF.

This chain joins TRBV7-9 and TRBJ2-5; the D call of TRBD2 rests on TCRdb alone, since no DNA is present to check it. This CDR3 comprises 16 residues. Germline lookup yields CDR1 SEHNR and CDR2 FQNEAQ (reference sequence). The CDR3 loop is CASSLLTSGYQETQYF.